This T cell receptor (beta chain) was documented in a study of blood T cell repertoires in COVID-19. Study at large: The United States, Italy and Spain provided the acute and convalescent COVID-19 samples. Nucleic acid was either cDNA or gDNA, and it came from T cells, B-cell-depleted T cells, or PBMCs.

V shed 6 bases, J shed 6 bases, and the junction held 7 bases outside the gene matches. The germline gives CDR1 MNHEY, CDR2 SMNVEV (reference sequence). The CDR3 has 15 amino acids. Methods used by the authors: By means of reference gene primer amplification, nucleated cell counts were estimated. Profiled with immunoSEQ multiplex PCR; TCRdb holds only in-frame clones, not every one. V, J and clone size are taken as reported in that table, and D and trimming were inferred from the DNA itself. The table shows approximately 100,000 clones, with roughly 92% occurring only once. The receptor comes from a man aged 45-65 years with active COVID-19. J is TRBJ2-3 and V is TRBV27; 12 positions match TRBD2. The sample was peripheral blood. DNA for the CDR3: TGTGCCAGCAGCTCTAGCGGGAGGGCCCGGGATACGCAGTATTTT. Translation: CASSSSGRARDTQYF.